This paragraph covers one TCR beta chain sequence. Germline-derived CDR1 and CDR2 are SGDLS and YYNGEE. The CDR3 has 15 residues. V was clipped by 0 bases and J by 3 bases; unmatched bases: 6. This entry belongs to a study of blood T cell repertoires in COVID-19. The overall study: There were acute and convalescent COVID-19 samples, and they came from the United States, Italy and Spain. T cells, B-cell-depleted T cells, or PBMCs provided the cDNA or gDNA that served as material.

As originally analysed: Amplifying reference gene primers gave estimates of nucleated cell counts. The data were produced by immunoSEQ multiplex PCR, yet TCRdb's version contains in-frame clones alone and is incomplete. For V, J and clone size, that table is used; D and trimming come from the DNA. The table has about 300,000 clones, about 82% seen once. The chain couples TRBV9 to TRBJ2-7; 7 bases match TRBD1. The receptor was isolated from a woman in her fifties or sixties with acute or convalescent COVID-19. Source material: peripheral blood. CDR3 sequence (DNA): TGTGCCAGCAGCGTAGCGGGGACAGACTTCTACGAGCAGTACTTC. The encoded protein is CASSVAGTDFYEQYF.